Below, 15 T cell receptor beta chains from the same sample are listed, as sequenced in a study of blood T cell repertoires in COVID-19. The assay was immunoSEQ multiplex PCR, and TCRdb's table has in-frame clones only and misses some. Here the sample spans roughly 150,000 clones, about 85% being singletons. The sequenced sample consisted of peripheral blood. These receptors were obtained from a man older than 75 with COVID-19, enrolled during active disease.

The CDR3 spells CSGAIHLETEAFF. CDR3 DNA sequence: TGCAGCGGCGCCATTCACCTAGAGACTGAAGCTTTCTTT. V gene TRBV29-1 combines with J gene TRBJ1-1; D unresolved. The germline gives CDR1 SQVTM, CDR2 ANQGSEA. V was clipped by 7 bases and J by 5 bases, with 17 bases between them. The CDR3 spans 13 residues.

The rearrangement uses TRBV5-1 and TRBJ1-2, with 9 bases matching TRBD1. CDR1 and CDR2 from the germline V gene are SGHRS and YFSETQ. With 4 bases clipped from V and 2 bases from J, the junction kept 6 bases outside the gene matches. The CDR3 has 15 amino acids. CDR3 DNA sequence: TGCGCCAGCAGCAGACAAGGACAGGGGAACTATGGCTACACCTTC. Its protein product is CASSRQGQGNYGYTF.

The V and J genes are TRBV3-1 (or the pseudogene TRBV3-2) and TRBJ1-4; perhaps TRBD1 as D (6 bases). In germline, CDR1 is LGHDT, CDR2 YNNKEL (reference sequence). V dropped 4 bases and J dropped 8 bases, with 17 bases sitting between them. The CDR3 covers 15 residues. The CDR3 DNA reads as TGTGCCAGCAGCCCTGTTAGGACAGCGAAGGAAAAACTGTTTTTT. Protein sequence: CASSPVRTAKEKLFF.

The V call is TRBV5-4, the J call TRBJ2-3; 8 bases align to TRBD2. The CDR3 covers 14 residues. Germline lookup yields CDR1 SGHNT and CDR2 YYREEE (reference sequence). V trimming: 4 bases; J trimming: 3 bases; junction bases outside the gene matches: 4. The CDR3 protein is CASSGGLATDTQYF. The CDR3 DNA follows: TGTGCCAGCAGCGGTGGACTAGCTACAGATACGCAGTATTTT.

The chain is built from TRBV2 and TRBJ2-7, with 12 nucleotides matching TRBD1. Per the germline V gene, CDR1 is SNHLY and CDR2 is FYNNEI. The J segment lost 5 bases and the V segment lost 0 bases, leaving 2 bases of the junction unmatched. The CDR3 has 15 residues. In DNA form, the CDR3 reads TGTGCCAGCAGTGAAGCGGGACAGGGGGCGCACGAGCAGTACTTC. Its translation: CASSEAGQGAHEQYF.

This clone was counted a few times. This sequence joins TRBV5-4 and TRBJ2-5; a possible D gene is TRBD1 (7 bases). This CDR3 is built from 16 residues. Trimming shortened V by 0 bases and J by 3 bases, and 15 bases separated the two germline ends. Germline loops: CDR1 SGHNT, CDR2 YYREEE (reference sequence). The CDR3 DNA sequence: TGTGCCAGCAGCTTGGGGAGGGGGCTAAGTGAAGAGACCCAGTACTTC. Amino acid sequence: CASSLGRGLSEETQYF.

CDR3 DNA: TGTGCCAGCAGTGTAGGACAGGCCGGGGGAAAACTGTTTTTT. As protein: CASSVGQAGGKLFF. This chain uses TRBV27 with TRBJ1-4, with 7 bases identical to TRBD1. V lost 5 bases, J lost 10 bases, and 10 bases stayed unmatched. Germline values: CDR1 MNHEY, CDR2 SMNVEV (reference sequence). The CDR3 covers 14 residues.

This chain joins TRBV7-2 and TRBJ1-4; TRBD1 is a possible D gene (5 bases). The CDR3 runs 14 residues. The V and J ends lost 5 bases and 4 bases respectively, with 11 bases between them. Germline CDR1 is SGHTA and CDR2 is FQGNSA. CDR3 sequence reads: CASSPTAINEKLFF. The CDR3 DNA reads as TGTGCCAGCAGCCCGACAGCGATTAATGAAAAACTGTTTTTT.

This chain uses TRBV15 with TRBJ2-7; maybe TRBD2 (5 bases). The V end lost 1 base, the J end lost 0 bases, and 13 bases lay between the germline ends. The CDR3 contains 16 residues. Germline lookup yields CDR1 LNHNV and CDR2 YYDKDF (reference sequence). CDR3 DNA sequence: TGTGCCACCAGCAGAGGAGCGGTCAGGAGCTCCTACGAGCAGTACTTC. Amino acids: CATSRGAVRSSYEQYF. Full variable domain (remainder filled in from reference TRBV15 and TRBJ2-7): DAMVIQNPRYQVTQFGKPVTLSCSQTLNHNVMYWYQQKSSQAPKLLFHYYDKDFNNEADTPDNFQSRRPNTSFCFLDIRSPGLGDTAMYLCATSRGAVRSSYEQYFGPGTRLTVT.

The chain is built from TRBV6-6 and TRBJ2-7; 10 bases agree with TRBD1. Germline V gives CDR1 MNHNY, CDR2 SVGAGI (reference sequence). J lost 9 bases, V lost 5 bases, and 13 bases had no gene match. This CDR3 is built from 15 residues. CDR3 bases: TGTGCCAGCAGTCTAGAGGGACAGGGGAGTTTCTCGCAGTACTTC. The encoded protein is CASSLEGQGSFSQYF.

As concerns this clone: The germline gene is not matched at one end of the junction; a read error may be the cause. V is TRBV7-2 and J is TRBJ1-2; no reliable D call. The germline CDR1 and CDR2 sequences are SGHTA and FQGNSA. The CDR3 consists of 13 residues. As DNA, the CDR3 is TGTGCCAGCAGCTTAAACACCTACTATGGCTACGCCTTC. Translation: CASSLNTYYGYAF.

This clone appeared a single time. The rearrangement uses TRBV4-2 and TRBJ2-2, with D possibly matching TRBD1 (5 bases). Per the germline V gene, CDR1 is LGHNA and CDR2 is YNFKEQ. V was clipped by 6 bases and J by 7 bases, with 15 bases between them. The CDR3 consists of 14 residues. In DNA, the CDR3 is TGTGCCAGCAGAAACAAACTCAGGGACGGGGAGCTGTTTTTT. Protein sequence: CASRNKLRDGELFF.

CDR3 protein: CASSQASGGRDTQYF. The CDR3 coding sequence is TGTGCCAGCAGTCAGGCTAGCGGGGGGAGGGATACGCAGTATTTT. The rearrangement links TRBV2 to TRBJ2-3; 11 bases map to TRBD2. CDR1 and CDR2 (germline): SNHLY, FYNNEI. The V and J ends lost 5 bases and 6 bases, in that order; junction bases with no gene match: 7. This CDR3 region has 15 residues.

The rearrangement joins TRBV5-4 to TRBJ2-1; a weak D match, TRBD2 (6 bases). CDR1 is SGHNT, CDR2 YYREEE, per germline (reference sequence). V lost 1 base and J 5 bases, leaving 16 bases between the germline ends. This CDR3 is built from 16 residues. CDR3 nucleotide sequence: TGTGCCAGCAGCTTGTGGCGGGGACGAGGGGACAATGAGCAGTTCTTC. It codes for CASSLWRGRGDNEQFF.

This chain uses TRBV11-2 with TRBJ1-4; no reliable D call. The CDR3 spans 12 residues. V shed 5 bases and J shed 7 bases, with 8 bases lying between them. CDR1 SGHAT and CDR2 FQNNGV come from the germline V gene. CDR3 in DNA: TGTGCCAGCAGCCTACGGGGTGAAAAACTGTTTTTT. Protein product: CASSLRGEKLFF.